A single sample gave rise to the 21 T cell receptor beta chains below, sequenced in a study of T cells in localized non-small cell lung cancer. Clones were sequenced by immunoSEQ multiplex PCR, and TCRdb holds only the in-frame ones, with some missing. The sample yields more than 850 clones, about 20% seen once. Sequenced here: normal lung tissue next to the tumor, sampled before any cancer treatment. Receptors originate from a female donor older than 55 with stage I lung adenocarcinoma.

The sample holds a few counts of this clone. V and J are TRBV18 and TRBJ2-2; tentatively, D is TRBD1 (6 bases). Germline values: CDR1 KGHSH, CDR2 LQKENI. Trimming pared 3 bases from V and 4 bases from J, leaving 12 bases between. This CDR3 is built from 15 residues. The CDR3 DNA reads as TGTGCCAGCTCACCCCTGGGACAAATCACCGGGGAGCTGTTTTTT. It encodes CASSPLGQITGELFF.

This chain links TRBV19 with TRBJ2-7, with a tentative D call TRBD1 (5 bases). Trimming took 3 bases from V and 5 from J, leaving 17 bases between them. CDR1 LNHDA and CDR2 SQIVND come from the germline V gene (reference sequence). The CDR3 is 15 amino acids. The CDR3 loop is CASSIQGGRENEQYF. The DNA of the CDR3 is TGTGCCAGTAGTATTCAGGGTGGCAGGGAAAACGAGCAGTACTTC.

The J gene is TRBJ1-1, the V gene TRBV6-8; possibly TRBD1 for D (5 bases). Trimming took off 5 bases at V and 6 bases at J, with 16 bases between the two ends. Per germline, CDR1 MNHGY and CDR2 SAAAGT. The CDR3 spans 14 residues. As DNA, the CDR3 is TGTGCCAGCAGTAATCGCACAGGAATACCTGAAGCTTTCTTT. Translation: CASSNRTGIPEAFF.

The rearrangement joins TRBV29-1 to TRBJ2-1; 14 nucleotides agree with TRBD2. After removal of 6 bases from V and 10 bases from J, the junction contained 5 bases not matched to a gene. The CDR3 loop spans 13 amino acids. Germline values: CDR1 SQVTM, CDR2 ANQGSEA. This chain's CDR3 is CSVLGLAGAEQFF. The CDR3 nucleotides read TGCAGCGTCCTGGGACTAGCGGGAGCCGAGCAGTTCTTC.

The V and J genes are TRBV7-2 and TRBJ1-4; no firm D call. Germline V CDR1 and CDR2: SGHTA, FQGNSA. The CDR3 length is 15 residues. V lost 5 bases to trimming and J lost 5 bases, with 15 bases between them. This CDR3 is CASSARERRNEKLFF. The CDR3 DNA is TGTGCCAGCAGCGCGAGGGAGAGAAGGAATGAAAAACTGTTTTTT.

This clone was counted only a few times. The rearrangement uses TRBV11-3 and TRBJ2-7, with 12 bases lining up with TRBD2. Per the germline V gene, CDR1 is SGHNT and CDR2 is YENEEA. Trimming at V came to 4 bases and at J to 4 bases, leaving 5 bases not matched to a gene. The CDR3 extends over 15 amino acids. In DNA form, the CDR3 reads TGTGCCAGCAGCTCCGGACTAGCGGGGAGGTACGAGCAGTACTTC. Residues: CASSSGLAGRYEQYF. The full variable domain, its missing parts supplied by reference TRBV11-3 and TRBJ2-7, is EAGVVQSPRYKIIEKKQPVAFWCNPISGHNTLYWYLQNLGQGPELLIRYENEEAVDDSQLPKDRFSAERLKGVDSTLKIQPAELGDSAVYLCASSSGLAGRYEQYFGPGTRLTVT.

This CDR3 is CASSFSPGDFNEQFF. CDR3 DNA: TGCGCCAGCAGCTTCTCACCGGGAGACTTTAATGAGCAGTTCTTC. The chain recombines TRBV5-1 with TRBJ2-1, with D perhaps TRBD2 (6 bases). Germline V gives CDR1 SGHRS, CDR2 YFSETQ. Trimming pared 2 bases from V and 7 bases from J, leaving 16 bases between. The CDR3 runs 15 residues.

The chain links TRBV6-8 to TRBJ2-3; TRBD2 aligns across 8 bases. The V and J ends lost 6 bases and 4 bases, in that order; junction bases with no gene match: 9. This CDR3 has 15 amino acids. Germline V gives CDR1 MNHGY, CDR2 SAAAGT. CDR3 nucleotide sequence: TGTGCCAGCAGGCGTACTAGCGGTAGGCCAGATACGCAGTATTTT. This translates into CASRRTSGRPDTQYF.

V gene TRBV5-1 combines with J gene TRBJ2-4; tentatively, D is TRBD2 (6 bases). The CDR3 is 14 amino acids. Germline CDR1 and CDR2: SGHRS and YFSETQ. V lost 0 bases and J lost 6, with 10 bases in between. For the CDR3, the DNA is TGCGCCAGCAGCTTGGGGCAGGGAGGAAACATTCAGTACTTC. Protein sequence: CASSLGQGGNIQYF.

By share, this clone ranks as medium-sized. V is TRBV11-3 and J is TRBJ2-2; the match to TRBD1 covers 11 bases. Trimming removed 1 base from V and 5 bases from J; junction bases left unmatched: 6. Germline V CDR1 and CDR2: SGHNT, YENEEA. This CDR3 region has 17 residues. The CDR3 DNA reads as TGTGCCAGCAGCTTAGTTCCGGGACAGGGGGTTACCGGGGAGCTGTTTTTT. It is translated as CASSLVPGQGVTGELFF.

The V and J genes are TRBV19 and TRBJ2-3; D gene unclear. From germline, CDR1 is LNHDA and CDR2 SQIVND (reference sequence). Trimming took off 6 bases at V and 3 bases at J, with 19 bases between the two ends. CDR3 length equals 16 residues. The CDR3, as DNA: TGTGCCAGTAGGCCCCCCCGGCAGGTTAGAACAGATACGCAGTATTTT. Translation: CASRPPRQVRTDTQYF.

This chain connects TRBV11-3 to TRBJ2-2; D perhaps matches TRBD1 (6 bases). CDR1 and CDR2 (germline): SGHNT, YENEEA. With 4 bases removed from V and 3 bases from J, the gap between germline ends came to 15 bases. CDR3 length: 16 amino acids. CDR3 sequence (DNA): TGTGCCAGCAGCTCTAAACGCGACAGGCACACCGGGGAGCTGTTTTTT. The encoded protein is CASSSKRDRHTGELFF.

In this sample, this clone turned up a few times. The V and J genes are TRBV6-8 and TRBJ2-2; TRBD1 matches 7 bases. Germline CDR1 reads MNHGY; CDR2 reads SAAAGT. J lost 5 bases, V lost 6 bases, and 9 bases had no gene match. The CDR3 totals 15 residues. The DNA for the CDR3 is TGTGCCAGCAGGACCCGGGACAGAGGGACCGGGGAGCTGTTTTTT. Encoded protein: CASRTRDRGTGELFF.

This clone was seen a handful of times. This chain links TRBV11-3 with TRBJ2-1; 7 nucleotides align to TRBD1. V trimming: 3 bases; J trimming: 4 bases; junction bases outside the gene matches: 6. Germline V lookup: CDR1 SGHNT, CDR2 YENEEA. The CDR3 contains 15 residues. CDR3 in DNA: TGTGCCAGCAGCTTGCTTACAGGGGCGTACAATGAGCAGTTCTTC. As protein: CASSLLTGAYNEQFF.

V gene TRBV6-8 combines with J gene TRBJ2-6; D unclear. The CDR3 contains 18 residues. Between the trimmed V and J ends, which lost 0 bases and 0 bases, there was a span of 12 bases. The V gene's germline CDR1 is MNHGY and CDR2 SAAAGT. The CDR3 spells CASSYSGFAHSGANVLTF. CDR3 sequence (DNA): TGTGCCAGCAGTTACTCGGGTTTTGCCCACTCTGGGGCCAACGTCCTGACTTTC.

This clone ranks as medium-sized. J is TRBJ1-5 and V is TRBV6-8; maybe TRBD1 (6 bases). The CDR3 consists of 14 residues. Germline assignment: CDR1 MNHGY and CDR2 SAAAGT. The V gene lost 2 bases and the J gene lost 3 bases, with 8 bases spanning the gap. This CDR3 is CASSYGDINQPQHF. The CDR3 DNA reads TGTGCCAGCAGTTACGGGGACATCAATCAGCCCCAGCATTTT.

This clone showed up just a few times. The J gene is TRBJ1-4, the V gene TRBV28; no definite D call. Between the trimmed V and J ends, which lost 3 bases and 5 bases, there was a span of 7 bases. The length of the CDR3 is 13 residues. The V gene's germline CDR1 is MDHEN and CDR2 SYDVKM. For the CDR3, the DNA is TGTGCCAGCAGTTTGTTAGGAAATGAAAAACTGTTTTTT. Protein product: CASSLLGNEKLFF. The full variable domain, its missing parts supplied by reference TRBV28 and TRBJ1-4, is DVKVTQSSRYLVKRTGEKVFLECVQDMDHENMFWYRQDPGLGLRLIYFSYDVKMKEKGDIPEGYSVSREKKERFSLILESASTNQTSMYLCASSLLGNEKLFFGSGTQLSVL.

In this sample, this clone turned up a few times. The chain employs TRBV6-1 and TRBJ2-5; D ambiguous. CDR1 MNHNS and CDR2 SASEGT come from the germline V gene. V was cut by 1 base and J by 3 bases, with 6 bases left in between. The CDR3 runs to 13 residues. The CDR3 nucleotides read TGTGCCAGCAGTGAAGAGGCGGAAGAGACCCAGTACTTC. Translating gives CASSEEAEETQYF.

By frequency in the sample, this clone is medium-sized. The chain employs TRBV11-3 and TRBJ2-7, with D perhaps TRBD1 (6 bases). The CDR3 has 15 residues. Looked up from germline, CDR1 is SGHNT and CDR2 is YENEEA. The germline V and J ends were trimmed by 1 base and 2 bases, with 12 bases remaining between them. CDR3 in amino acids: CASSLVGQGTYEQYF. CDR3 DNA: TGTGCCAGCAGCTTAGTCGGCCAGGGGACCTACGAGCAGTACTTC.

This clone was observed once. The chain combines TRBV14 with TRBJ2-1; TRBD1 matches at 7 bases. The CDR3 runs to 14 residues. Germline loops: CDR1 SGHDN, CDR2 FVKESK. The V gene end was trimmed by 2 bases and the J gene end by 8 bases; junction bases not matched to a gene: 6. CDR3 DNA: TGTGCCAGCAGCCAAATGACAGGGCCGCATGAGCAGTTCTTC. Translated: CASSQMTGPHEQFF.

This chain connects TRBV29-1 to TRBJ2-1; D may match TRBD1 or TRBD2 (5 bases each). Between the trimmed V and J ends, which lost 3 bases and 5 bases, there was a span of 17 bases. Looked up from germline, CDR1 is SQVTM and CDR2 is ANQGSEA. This CDR3 region has 15 residues. This chain's CDR3 is CSVDEGIRSNNEQFF. In DNA form, the CDR3 reads TGCAGCGTTGATGAGGGGATAAGGTCAAACAATGAGCAGTTCTTC.